Below, one T cell receptor beta chain is given with its context. It has no known antigen specificity. Per-base quality was not reported, and no clone a single base away is much larger than it. Receptors were amplified or captured by the immunoSEQ multiplex PCR assay. Rearranged TCR beta chain sequences were amplified using the hsTCRB Kit according to the manufacturer's protocol. An Illumina MiSeq was used to sequence the TCRB libraries. From the authors' description of their analysis: Demultiplexing, trimming and gene mapping were performed with the kit vendor's proprietary platform. Entries here come from immuneACCESS through TCRdb and include only in-frame sequences with V and J called. Some clones fail to appear in such tables; in the studies checked, an unresolved V gene covers under half of the shortfall, and the cause of the remainder is unknown. That table gives V, J and clone size, and the DNA gave D and trimming. The sample includes about 68,000 clones, with almost 85% observed a single time. The biggest ten clones account for 9.5% to 15% of the sample.

The sample belongs to a study of a mutant IDH1 vaccine in newly diagnosed glioma (dated by TCRdb to about 2021). Background on the whole study: Vaccination started 4-6 weeks after radiotherapy alone, or was given together with temozolomide cycles in the groups whose treatment included chemotherapy. Peripheral blood was collected at six visits: V03 (baseline), V05, V07, V10, V12 and V13. The week-35 safety follow-up took place at visit V12, and the week-47 end of study took place at visit V13. For exploratory analyses, 25 to 30 treated patients had longitudinal TCRB deep sequencing done wherever samples were available. Prior to enrollment, standard therapy consisting of radiotherapy alone, temozolomide alone, or radiochemotherapy with temozolomide had been administered to patients, with the combination being received by most patients. Of the 32 patients who were treated, around 60% were male and 37.5% were female, and the mean age was around 43 years.

This sample's time point label indicates: week 35, safety follow-up. Every vaccine dose consisted of 300 ug of a 20-mer mutant IDH1 peptide in Montanide, administered subcutaneously together with topical imiquimod. Patients were given eight vaccinations, in weeks 1, 3, 5, 7, 11, 15, 19 and 23, which matched visits V03 through V10. Newly diagnosed WHO grade 3 or 4 IDH1-mutant astrocytomas showing loss of nuclear ATRX were present in the donors. The samples were drawn from NOA16, a multicentre, single-arm, open-label phase I trial in Germany that tested a mutant IDH1 peptide vaccine in humans for the first time. Genomic DNA for TCRB sequencing was extracted from EDTA blood using the DNeasy Blood and Tissue Kit. The CDR3 sequence holds 14 residues, the cysteine and phenylalanine included. The only DNA kept is the CDR3, 42 bases in frame from the first base. Between the V and J ends, shortened by 4 bases and 4 bases respectively, the junction contains 13 bases. From the germline V gene, CDR1 is SGHTA and CDR2 is FQGNSA.

The paper's findings and limits, for the study overall: The authors stated that sample limitations prevented analyses of patient blood samples from being reproduced. Pseudoprogression seemed to be unrelated to changes in the top peripheral T cell clonotypes found by TCRB sequencing. Vaccine-induced immune responses across multiple MHC alleles were detected in approximately 93% of patients. Availability determined which PBMC samples were chosen for TCRB deep sequencing.

The starting material was PBMCs, obtained from a glioma patient whose treatment included an IDH1 peptide vaccine. Recombination connected TRBV7-2 to TRBJ1-2, and TRBD1 may be the D gene, going by 5 matching bases. The clonotype was recovered from a man younger than 30 with glioma. The DNA reads as follows: TGTGCCAGCAGCTCTAGTTGGGGCACCTATGGCTACACCTTC. The translation is CASSSSWGTYGYTF.